The T cell receptor (beta chain) under discussion was sequenced for a study of T cell changes during pregnancy in multiple sclerosis. Sequencing was performed with immunoSEQ multiplex PCR; in TCRdb, only in-frame clones are kept and a portion is missing. Here the sample spans tens of thousands of clones, more than 90% being singletons. Germline CDR1 SGHNT, CDR2 YYREEE (reference sequence). CDR3 length: 14 residues. V was pared by 3 bases and J by 4 bases, with 5 bases of the junction left unmatched. This clone was detected only once. The receptor was derived from a female donor with multiple sclerosis, enrolled in a pregnancy study. The sequencing here drew on CD8+ T cells from peripheral blood mononuclear cells, taken before pregnancy. The chain carries TRBV5-4 and TRBJ1-1, with 8 nucleotides matching TRBD1. The CDR3 here is CASSSSGGPTEAFF. CDR3 nucleotides: TGTGCCAGCAGCTCCTCAGGGGGCCCCACTGAAGCTTTCTTT.